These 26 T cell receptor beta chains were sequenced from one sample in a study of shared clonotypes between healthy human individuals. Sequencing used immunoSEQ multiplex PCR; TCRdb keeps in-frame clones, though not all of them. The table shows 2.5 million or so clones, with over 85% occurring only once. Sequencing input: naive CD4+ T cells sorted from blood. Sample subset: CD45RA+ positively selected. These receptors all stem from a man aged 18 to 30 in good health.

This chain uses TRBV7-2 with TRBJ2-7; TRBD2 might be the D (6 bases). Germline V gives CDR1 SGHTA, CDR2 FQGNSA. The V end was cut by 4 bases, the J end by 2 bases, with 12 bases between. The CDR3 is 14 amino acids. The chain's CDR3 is CASSSDWGAYEQYF. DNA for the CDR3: TGTGCCAGCAGCTCGGACTGGGGGGCCTACGAGCAGTACTTC.

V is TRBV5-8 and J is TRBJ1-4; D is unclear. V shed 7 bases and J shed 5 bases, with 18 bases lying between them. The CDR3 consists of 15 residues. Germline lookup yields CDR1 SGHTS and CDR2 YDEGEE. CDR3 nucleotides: TGTGCCAGCTCCTGGAAGGGCGATGGGAATGAAAAACTGTTTTTT. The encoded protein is CASSWKGDGNEKLFF.

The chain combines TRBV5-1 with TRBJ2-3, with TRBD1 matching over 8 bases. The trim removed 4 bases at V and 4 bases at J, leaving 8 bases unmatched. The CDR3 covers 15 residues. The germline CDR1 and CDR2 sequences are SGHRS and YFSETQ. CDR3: CASSPDRGSADTQYF. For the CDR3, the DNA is TGCGCCAGCAGCCCCGACAGGGGATCGGCAGATACGCAGTATTTT.

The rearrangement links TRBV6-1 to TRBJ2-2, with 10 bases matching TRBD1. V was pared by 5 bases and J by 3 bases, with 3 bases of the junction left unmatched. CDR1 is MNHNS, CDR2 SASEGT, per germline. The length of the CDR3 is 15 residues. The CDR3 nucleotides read TGTGCCAGCAGTTTAGGACAGGGGGACACCGGGGAGCTGTTTTTT. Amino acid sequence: CASSLGQGDTGELFF.

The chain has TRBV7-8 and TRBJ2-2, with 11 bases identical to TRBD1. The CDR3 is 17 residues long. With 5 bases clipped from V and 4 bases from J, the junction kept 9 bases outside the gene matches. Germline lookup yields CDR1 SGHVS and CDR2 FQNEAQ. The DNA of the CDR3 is TGTGCCAGCAGCGGTGGGACAGGGGGAGTTGGCACCGGGGAGCTGTTTTTT. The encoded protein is CASSGGTGGVGTGELFF.

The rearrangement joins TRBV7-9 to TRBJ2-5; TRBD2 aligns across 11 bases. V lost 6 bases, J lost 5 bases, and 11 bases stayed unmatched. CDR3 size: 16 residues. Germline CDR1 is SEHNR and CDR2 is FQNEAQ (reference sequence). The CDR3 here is CASRTGTSGSAETQYF. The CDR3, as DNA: TGTGCCAGCAGGACAGGGACTAGCGGATCAGCGGAGACCCAGTACTTC.

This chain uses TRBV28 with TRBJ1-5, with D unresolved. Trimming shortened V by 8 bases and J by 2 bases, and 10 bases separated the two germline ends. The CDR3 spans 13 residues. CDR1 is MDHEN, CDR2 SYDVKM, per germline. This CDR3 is CASRRQGNQPQHF. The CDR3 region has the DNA TGTGCCAGCCGTAGGCAGGGCAATCAGCCCCAGCATTTT.

The CDR3 here is CAEGGLLGQLWEQYF. The CDR3 DNA sequence: TGTGCCGAGGGGGGACTTCTGGGCCAACTGTGGGAGCAGTACTTC. The chain joins TRBV10-3 to TRBJ2-7; perhaps D is TRBD1 or TRBD2 (6 bases each). Trimming pared 11 bases from V and 7 bases from J, leaving 27 bases between. CDR3 length equals 15 residues. Germline V CDR1 and CDR2: ENHRY, SYGVKD.

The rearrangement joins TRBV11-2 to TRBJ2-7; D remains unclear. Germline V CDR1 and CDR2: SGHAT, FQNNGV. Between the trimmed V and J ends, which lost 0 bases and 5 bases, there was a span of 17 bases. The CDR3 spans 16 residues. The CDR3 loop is CASSLDSVPLSDEQYF. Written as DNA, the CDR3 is TGTGCCAGCAGCTTAGACAGCGTCCCGCTATCGGACGAGCAGTACTTC.

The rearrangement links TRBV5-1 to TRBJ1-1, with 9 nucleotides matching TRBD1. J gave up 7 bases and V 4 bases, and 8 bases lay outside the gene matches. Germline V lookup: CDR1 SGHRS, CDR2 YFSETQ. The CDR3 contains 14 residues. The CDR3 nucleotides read TGCGCCAGCAGCACGGGACAGGGAGTGCATGAAGCTTTCTTT. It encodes CASSTGQGVHEAFF.

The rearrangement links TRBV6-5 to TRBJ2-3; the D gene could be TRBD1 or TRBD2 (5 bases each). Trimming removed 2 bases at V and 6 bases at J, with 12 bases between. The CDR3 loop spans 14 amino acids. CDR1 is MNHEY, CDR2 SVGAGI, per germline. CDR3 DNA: TGTGCCAGCAGTTACGGGGGTCTCATGGATACGCAGTATTTT. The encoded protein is CASSYGGLMDTQYF.

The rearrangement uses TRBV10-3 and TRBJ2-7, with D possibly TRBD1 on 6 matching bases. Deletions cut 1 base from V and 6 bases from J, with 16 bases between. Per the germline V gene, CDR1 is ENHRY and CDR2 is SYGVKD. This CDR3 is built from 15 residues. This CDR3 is CAISELIQGNGEQYF. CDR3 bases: TGTGCCATCAGTGAGTTGATCCAGGGGAACGGCGAGCAGTACTTC.

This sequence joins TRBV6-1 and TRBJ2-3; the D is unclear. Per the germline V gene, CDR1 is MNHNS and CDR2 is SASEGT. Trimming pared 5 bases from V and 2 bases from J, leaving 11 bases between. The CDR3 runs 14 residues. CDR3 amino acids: CASSFSIDTDTQYF. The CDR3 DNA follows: TGTGCCAGCAGTTTCTCTATAGACACAGATACGCAGTATTTT.

This CDR3 is CATSLGDLGKKETQYF. In DNA form, the CDR3 reads TGTGCCACCAGTTTGGGGGATTTGGGTAAAAAGGAGACCCAGTACTTC. The J gene is TRBJ2-5, the V gene TRBV19; either TRBD1 or TRBD2 may fit D (5 bases each). Germline V lookup: CDR1 LNHDA, CDR2 SQIVND (reference sequence). CDR3 length: 16 amino acids. V lost 10 bases and J 5 bases, leaving 26 bases between the germline ends.

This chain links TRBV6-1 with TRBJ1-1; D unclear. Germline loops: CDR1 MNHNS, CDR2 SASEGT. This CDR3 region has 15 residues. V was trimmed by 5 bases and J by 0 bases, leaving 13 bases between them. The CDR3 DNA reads TGTGCCAGCAGTAACCACATGGGGATGAACACTGAAGCTTTCTTT. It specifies CASSNHMGMNTEAFF.

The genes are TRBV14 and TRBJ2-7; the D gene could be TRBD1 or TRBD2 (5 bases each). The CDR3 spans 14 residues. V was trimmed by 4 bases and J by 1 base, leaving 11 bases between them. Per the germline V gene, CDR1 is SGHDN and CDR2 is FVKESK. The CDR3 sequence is CASSPLGESYEQYF. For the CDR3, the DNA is TGTGCCAGCAGCCCCTTGGGGGAGTCCTACGAGCAGTACTTC.

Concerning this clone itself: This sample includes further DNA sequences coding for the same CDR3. As DNA, the CDR3 is TGCGCCAGCAGCTTGGAAGGAGGTTCCTCCTACAATGAGCAGTTCTTC. Protein: CASSLEGGSSYNEQFF. The chain links TRBV5-1 to TRBJ2-1, with a weak D call TRBD2 (5 bases). Germline loops: CDR1 SGHRS, CDR2 YFSETQ. V was pared by 0 bases and J by 0 bases, with 10 bases between. This CDR3 contains 16 residues.

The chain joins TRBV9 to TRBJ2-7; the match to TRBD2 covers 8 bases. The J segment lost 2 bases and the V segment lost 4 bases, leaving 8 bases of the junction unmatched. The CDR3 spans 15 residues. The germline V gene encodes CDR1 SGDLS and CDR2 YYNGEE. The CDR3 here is CASSPTSGSTYEQYF. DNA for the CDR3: TGTGCCAGCAGCCCCACTAGCGGCTCAACCTACGAGCAGTACTTC.

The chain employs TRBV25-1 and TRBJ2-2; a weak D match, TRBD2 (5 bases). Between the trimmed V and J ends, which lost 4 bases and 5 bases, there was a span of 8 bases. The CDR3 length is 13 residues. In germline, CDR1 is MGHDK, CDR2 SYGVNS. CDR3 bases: TGTGCCAGCAGTGCCCGGGAAACCGGGGAGCTGTTTTTT. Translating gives CASSARETGELFF.

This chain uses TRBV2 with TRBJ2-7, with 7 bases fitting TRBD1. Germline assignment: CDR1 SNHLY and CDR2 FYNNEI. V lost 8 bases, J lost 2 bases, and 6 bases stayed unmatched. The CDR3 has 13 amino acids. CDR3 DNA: TGTGCCAGCCGGGACAGCATCCCCTACGAGCAGTACTTC. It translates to CASRDSIPYEQYF. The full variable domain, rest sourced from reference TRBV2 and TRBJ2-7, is EPEVTQTPSHQVTQMGQEVILRCVPISNHLYFYWYRQILGQKVEFLVSFYNNEISEKSEIFDDQFSVERPDGSNFTLKIRSTKLEDSAMYFCASRDSIPYEQYFGPGTRLTVT.

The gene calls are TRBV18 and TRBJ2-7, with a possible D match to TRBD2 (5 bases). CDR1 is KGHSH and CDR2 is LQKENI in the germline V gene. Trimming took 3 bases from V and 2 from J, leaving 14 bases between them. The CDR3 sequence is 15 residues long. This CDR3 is CASSPTEGQAYEQYF. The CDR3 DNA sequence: TGTGCCAGCTCACCCACCGAGGGTCAGGCCTACGAGCAGTACTTC.

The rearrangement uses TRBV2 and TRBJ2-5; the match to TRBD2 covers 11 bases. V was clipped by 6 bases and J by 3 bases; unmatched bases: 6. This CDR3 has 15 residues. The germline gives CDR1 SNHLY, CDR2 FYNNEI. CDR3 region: CASRITSGGKETQYF. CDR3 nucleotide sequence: TGTGCCAGCAGAATTACTAGCGGGGGAAAAGAGACCCAGTACTTC.

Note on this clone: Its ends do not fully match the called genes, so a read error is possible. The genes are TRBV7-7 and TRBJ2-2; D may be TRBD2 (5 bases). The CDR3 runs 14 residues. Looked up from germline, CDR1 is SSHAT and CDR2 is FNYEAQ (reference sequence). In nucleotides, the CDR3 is TGTGCTAGCAGTTCCGGGACGAACACCGGGGAGCTGTTTTTT. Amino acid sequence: CASSSGTNTGELFF.

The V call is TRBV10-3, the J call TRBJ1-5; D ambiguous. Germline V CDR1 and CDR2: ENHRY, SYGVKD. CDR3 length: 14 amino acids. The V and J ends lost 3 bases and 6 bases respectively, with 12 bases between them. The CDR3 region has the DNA TGTGCCATCAGTGACCCTGGCTCAGGTCAGCCCCAGCATTTT. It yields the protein CAISDPGSGQPQHF.

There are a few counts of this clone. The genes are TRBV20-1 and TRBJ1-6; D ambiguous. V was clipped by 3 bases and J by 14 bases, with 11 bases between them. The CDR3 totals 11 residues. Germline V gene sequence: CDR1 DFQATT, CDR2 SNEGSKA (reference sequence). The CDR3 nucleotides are TGCAGTGCTAGTCCGGAATTAACCCTCCACTTT. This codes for CSASPELTLHF.

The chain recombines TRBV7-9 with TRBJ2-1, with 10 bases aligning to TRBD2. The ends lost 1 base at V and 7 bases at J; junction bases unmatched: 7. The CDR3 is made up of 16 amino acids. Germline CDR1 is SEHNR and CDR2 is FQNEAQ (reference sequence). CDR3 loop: CASSLGPSGSFNEQFF. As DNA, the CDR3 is TGTGCCAGCAGCTTAGGCCCTAGCGGGAGTTTTAATGAGCAGTTCTTC.